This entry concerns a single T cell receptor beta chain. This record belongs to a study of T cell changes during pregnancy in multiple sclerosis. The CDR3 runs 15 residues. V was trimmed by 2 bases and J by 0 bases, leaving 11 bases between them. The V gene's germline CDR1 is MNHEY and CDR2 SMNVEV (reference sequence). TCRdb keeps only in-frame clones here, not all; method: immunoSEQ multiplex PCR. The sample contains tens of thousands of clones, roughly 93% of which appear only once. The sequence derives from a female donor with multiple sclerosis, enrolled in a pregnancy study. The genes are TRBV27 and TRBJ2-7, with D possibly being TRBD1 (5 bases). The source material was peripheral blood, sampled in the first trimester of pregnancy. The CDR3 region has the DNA TGTGCCAGCAGTTTAAAGGGGCGAAACTCCTACGAGCAGTACTTC. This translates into CASSLKGRNSYEQYF.